The T cell receptor beta chain described here comes from a study of post-analysis software for immune sequencing data. At the level of the study: Relapsing-remitting, secondary progressive and progressive-relapsing multiple sclerosis courses were included. Study-wide findings and caveats: Under the F measure, samples that were prepared in one batch clustered strongly together. The five TRBV segments detected at higher frequency in patients than in controls included TRBV5-6, TRBV5-1 and TRBV20-1. In multiple sclerosis, normalized Chao1 diversity was significantly below that of controls.

The ends lost 0 bases at V and 5 bases at J; junction bases unmatched: 7. Germline V gene data show CDR1 as ENHRY and CDR2 as SYGVKD. This CDR3 has 17 amino acids. Unique-molecular-identifier-tagged TCR beta cDNA libraries were used. TCRdb reprocessed the PCR reads with MiXCR, giving one entry per CDR3 protein. The sample contains under 650,000 distinct CDR3 sequences, about 40% of which appear only once. Note on this clonotype: The antigen is not known.

Sequencing was done on a sample of blood. The chain links TRBV10-3 to TRBJ2-5; 12 nucleotides align to TRBD2. The clonotype was recovered from a girl under 18 with multiple sclerosis. CDR3 loop: CAISESGLAGGPETQYF. The CDR3 DNA reads as TGTGCCATCAGTGAGTCCGGCCTAGCGGGAGGGCCGGAGACCCAGTACTTC.